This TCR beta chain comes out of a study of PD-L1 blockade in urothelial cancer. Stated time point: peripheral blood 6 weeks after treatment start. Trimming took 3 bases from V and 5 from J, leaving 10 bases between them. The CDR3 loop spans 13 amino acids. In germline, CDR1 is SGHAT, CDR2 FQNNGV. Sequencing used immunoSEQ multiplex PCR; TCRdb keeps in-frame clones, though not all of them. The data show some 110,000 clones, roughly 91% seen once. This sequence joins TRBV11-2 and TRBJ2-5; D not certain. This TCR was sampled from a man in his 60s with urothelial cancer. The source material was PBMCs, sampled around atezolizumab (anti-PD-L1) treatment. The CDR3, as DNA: TGTGCCAGCAGCTTCGTAGCCGAGGAGACCCAGTACTTC. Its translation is CASSFVAEETQYF.